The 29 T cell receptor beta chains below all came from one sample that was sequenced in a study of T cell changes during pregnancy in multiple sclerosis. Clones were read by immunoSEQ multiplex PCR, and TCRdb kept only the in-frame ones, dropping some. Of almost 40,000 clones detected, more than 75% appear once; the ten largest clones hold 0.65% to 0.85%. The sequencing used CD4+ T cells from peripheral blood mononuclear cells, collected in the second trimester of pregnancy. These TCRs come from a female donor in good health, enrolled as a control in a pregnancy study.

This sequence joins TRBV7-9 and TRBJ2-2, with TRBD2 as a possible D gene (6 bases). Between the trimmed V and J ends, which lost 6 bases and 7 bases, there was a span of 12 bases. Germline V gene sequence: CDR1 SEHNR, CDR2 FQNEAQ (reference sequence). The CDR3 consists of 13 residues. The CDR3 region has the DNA TGTGCCAGCAGTCGCGGGGATGACGGGGAGCTGTTTTTT. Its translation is CASSRGDDGELFF.

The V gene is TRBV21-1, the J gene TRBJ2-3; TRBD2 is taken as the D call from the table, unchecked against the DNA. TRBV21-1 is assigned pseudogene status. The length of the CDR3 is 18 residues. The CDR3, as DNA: TGTGCCAGCAGCAAAACGCGGTGGGTAGCGGGGTCCACAGATACGCAGTATTTT. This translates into CASSKTRWVAGSTDTQYF.

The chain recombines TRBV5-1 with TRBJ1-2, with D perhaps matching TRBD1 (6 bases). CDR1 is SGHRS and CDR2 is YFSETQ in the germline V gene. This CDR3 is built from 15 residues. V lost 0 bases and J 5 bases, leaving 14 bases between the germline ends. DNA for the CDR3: TGCGCCAGCAGCTTGGATGGGGGGGGCCGGTATGGCTACACCTTC. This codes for CASSLDGGGRYGYTF. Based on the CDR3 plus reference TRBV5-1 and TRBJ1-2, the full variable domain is KAGVTQTPRYLIKTRGQQVTLSCSPISGHRSVSWYQQTPGQGLQFLFEYFSETQRNKGNFPGRFSGRQFSNSRSEMNVSTLELGDSALYLCASSLDGGGRYGYTFGSGTRLTVV.

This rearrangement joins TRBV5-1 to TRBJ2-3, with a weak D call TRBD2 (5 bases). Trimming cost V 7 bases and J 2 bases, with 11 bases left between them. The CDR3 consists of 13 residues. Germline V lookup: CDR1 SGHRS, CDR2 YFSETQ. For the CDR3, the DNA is TGCGCCAGCTCCGGGATGGACACAGATACGCAGTATTTT. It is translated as CASSGMDTDTQYF.

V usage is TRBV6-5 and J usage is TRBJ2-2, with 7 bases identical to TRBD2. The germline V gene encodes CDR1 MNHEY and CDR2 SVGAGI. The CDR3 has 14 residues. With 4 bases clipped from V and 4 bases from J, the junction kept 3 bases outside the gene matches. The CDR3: CASSWGGATGELFF. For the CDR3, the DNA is TGTGCCAGCAGTTGGGGGGGAGCCACCGGGGAGCTGTTTTTT.

CDR3 protein: CASRFGGDDEQYF. CDR3 nucleotides: TGTGCCAGCCGGTTCGGCGGGGACGACGAGCAGTACTTC. The J gene is TRBJ2-7, the V gene TRBV2; D perhaps matches TRBD2 (6 bases). Germline lookup yields CDR1 SNHLY and CDR2 FYNNEI. The CDR3 loop spans 13 amino acids. Between the trimmed V and J ends, which lost 8 bases and 5 bases, there was a span of 16 bases.

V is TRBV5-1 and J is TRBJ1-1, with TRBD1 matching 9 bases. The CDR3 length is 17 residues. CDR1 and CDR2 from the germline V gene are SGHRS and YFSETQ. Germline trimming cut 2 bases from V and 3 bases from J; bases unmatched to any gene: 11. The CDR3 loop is CASSLERTGVWDTEAFF. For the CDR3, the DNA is TGCGCCAGCAGCTTAGAGCGGACAGGGGTTTGGGACACTGAAGCTTTCTTT.

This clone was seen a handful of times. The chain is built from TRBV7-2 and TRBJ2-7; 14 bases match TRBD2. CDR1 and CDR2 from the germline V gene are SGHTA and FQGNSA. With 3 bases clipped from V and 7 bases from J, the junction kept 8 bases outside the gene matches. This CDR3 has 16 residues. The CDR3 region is CASSLDYGTSGREQYF. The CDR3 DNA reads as TGTGCCAGCAGCTTGGACTATGGGACTAGCGGGAGAGAGCAGTACTTC.

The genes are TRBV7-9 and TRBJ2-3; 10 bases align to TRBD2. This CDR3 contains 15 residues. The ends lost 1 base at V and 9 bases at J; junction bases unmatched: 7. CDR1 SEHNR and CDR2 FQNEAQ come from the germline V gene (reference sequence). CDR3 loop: CASSLGTSGIKTQYF. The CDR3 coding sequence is TGTGCCAGCAGCTTAGGGACTAGCGGTATAAAAACGCAGTATTTT.

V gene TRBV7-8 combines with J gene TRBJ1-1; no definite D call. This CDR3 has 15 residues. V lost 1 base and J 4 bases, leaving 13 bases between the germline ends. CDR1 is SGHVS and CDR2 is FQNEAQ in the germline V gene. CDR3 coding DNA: TGTGCCAGCAGCTTAGATTTTGCCAGATCCACTGAAGCTTTCTTT. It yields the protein CASSLDFARSTEAFF.

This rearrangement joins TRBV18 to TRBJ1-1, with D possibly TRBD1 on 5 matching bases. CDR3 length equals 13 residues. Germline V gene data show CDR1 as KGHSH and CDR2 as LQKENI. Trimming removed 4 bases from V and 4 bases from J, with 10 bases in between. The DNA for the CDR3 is TGTGCCAGCTCACAAATAGGGGCCACTGAAGCTTTCTTT. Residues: CASSQIGATEAFF.

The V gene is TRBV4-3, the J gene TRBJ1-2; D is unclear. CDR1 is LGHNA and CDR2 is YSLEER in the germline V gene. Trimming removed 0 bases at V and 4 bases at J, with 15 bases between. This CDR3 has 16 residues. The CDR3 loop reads CASSQEGTGLAYGYTF. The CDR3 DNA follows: TGCGCCAGCAGCCAAGAGGGTACGGGGTTGGCCTATGGCTACACCTTC.

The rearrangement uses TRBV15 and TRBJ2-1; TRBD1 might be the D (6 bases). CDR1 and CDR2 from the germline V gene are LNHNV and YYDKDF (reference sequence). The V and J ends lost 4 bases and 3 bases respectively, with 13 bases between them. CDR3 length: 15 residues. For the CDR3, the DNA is TGTGCCACCAGCAAGTTCGAGGGGGACTACAATGAGCAGTTCTTC. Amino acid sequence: CATSKFEGDYNEQFF.

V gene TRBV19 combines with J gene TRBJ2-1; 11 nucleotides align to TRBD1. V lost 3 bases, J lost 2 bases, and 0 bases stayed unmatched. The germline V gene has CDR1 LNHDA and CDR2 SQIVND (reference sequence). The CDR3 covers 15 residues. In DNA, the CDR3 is TGTGCCAGTAGTATGGGACAGGGGGCCTACAATGAGCAGTTCTTC. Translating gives CASSMGQGAYNEQFF. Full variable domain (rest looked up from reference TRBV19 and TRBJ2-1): DGGITQSPKYLFRKEGQNVTLSCEQNLNHDAMYWYRQDPGQGLRLIYYSQIVNDFQKGDIAEGYSVSREKKESFPLTVTSAQKNPTAFYLCASSMGQGAYNEQFFGPGTRLTVL.

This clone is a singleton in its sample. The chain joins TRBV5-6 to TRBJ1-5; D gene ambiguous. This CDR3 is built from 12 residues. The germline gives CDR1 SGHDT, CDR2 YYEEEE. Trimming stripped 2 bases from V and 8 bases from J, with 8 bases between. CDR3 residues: CASSFRLEPQHF. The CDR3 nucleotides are TGTGCCAGCAGCTTCCGATTAGAGCCCCAGCATTTT.

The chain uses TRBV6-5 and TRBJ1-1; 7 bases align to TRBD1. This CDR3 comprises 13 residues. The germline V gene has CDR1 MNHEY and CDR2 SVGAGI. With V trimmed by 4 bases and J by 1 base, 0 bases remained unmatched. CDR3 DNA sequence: TGTGCCAGCAGTTGGACAGGGAACACTGAAGCTTTCTTT. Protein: CASSWTGNTEAFF.

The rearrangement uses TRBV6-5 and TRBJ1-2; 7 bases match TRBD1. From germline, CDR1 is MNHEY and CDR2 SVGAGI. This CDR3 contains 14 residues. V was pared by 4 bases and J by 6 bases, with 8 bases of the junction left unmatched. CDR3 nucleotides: TGTGCCAGCAGTTCTCAGACAGGGTGGGATGGCTACACCTTC. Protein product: CASSSQTGWDGYTF.

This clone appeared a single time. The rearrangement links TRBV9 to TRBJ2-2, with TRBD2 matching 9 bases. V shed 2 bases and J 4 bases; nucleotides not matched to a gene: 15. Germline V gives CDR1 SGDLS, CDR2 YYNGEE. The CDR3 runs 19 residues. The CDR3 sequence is CASSVGPPGLAGPTGELFF. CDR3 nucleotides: TGTGCCAGCAGCGTTGGGCCACCCGGGCTAGCGGGGCCCACCGGGGAGCTGTTTTTT.

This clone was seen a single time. CDR3 sequence reads: CASSPAGASYGYTF. The CDR3 nucleotides are TGTGCCAGCAGTCCGGCGGGGGCGAGCTATGGCTACACCTTC. The genes are TRBV6-5 and TRBJ1-2; maybe TRBD1 (6 bases). Germline V lookup: CDR1 MNHEY, CDR2 SVGAGI. The V and J ends lost 5 bases and 4 bases respectively, with 14 bases between them. The CDR3 contains 14 residues.

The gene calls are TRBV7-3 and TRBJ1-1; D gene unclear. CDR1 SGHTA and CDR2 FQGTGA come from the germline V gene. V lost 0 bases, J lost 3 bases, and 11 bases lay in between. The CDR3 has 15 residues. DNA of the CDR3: TGTGCCAGCAGCTTAACCCTTGGCGGCGACACTGAAGCTTTCTTT. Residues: CASSLTLGGDTEAFF. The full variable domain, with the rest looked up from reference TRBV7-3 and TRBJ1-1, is GAGVSQTPSNKVTEKGKYVELRCDPISGHTALYWYRQSLGQGPEFLIYFQGTGAADDSGLPNDRFFAVRPEGSVSTLKIQRTERGDSAVYLCASSLTLGGDTEAFFGQGTRLTVV.

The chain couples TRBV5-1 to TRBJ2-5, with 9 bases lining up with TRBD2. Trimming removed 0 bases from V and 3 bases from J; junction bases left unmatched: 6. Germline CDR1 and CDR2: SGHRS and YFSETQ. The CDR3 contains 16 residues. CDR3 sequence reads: CASSLAERGVEETQYF. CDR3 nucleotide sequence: TGCGCCAGCAGCTTGGCCGAGCGGGGGGTAGAAGAGACCCAGTACTTC.

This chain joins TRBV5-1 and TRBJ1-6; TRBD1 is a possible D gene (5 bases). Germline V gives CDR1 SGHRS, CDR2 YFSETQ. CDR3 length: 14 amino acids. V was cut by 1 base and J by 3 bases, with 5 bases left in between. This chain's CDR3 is CASSLQGYNSPLHF. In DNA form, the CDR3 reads TGCGCCAGCAGCTTGCAGGGCTATAATTCACCCCTCCACTTT.

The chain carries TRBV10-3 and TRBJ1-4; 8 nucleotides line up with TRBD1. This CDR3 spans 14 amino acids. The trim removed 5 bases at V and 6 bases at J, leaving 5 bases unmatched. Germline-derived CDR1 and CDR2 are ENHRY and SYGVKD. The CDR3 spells CAISSGGLDEKLFF. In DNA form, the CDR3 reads TGTGCCATCAGTTCAGGGGGCCTGGATGAAAAACTGTTTTTT.

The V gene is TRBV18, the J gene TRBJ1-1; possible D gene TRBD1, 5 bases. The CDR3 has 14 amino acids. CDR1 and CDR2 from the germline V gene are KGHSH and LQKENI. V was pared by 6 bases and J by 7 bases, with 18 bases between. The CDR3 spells CASSAKERGGEAFF. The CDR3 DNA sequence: TGTGCCAGCTCGGCCAAAGAACGGGGGGGTGAAGCTTTCTTT.

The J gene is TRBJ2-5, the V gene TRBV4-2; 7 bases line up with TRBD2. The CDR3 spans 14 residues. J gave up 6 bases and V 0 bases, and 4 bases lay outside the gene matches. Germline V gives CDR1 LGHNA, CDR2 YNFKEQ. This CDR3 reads CASSQDPLAKTQYF. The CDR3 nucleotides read TGTGCCAGCAGCCAAGACCCACTAGCGAAGACCCAGTACTTC.

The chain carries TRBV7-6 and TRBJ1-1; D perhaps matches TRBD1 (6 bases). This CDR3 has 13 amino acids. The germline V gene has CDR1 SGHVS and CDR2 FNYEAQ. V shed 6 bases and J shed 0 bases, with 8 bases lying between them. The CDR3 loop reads CASRRTVNTEAFF. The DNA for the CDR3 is TGTGCCAGCAGACGGACAGTGAACACTGAAGCTTTCTTT.

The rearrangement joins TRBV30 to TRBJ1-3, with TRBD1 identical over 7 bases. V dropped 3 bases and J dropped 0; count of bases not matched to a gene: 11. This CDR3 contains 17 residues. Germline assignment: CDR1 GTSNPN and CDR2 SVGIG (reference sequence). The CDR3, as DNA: TGTGCCTGGAGGTGGGCCGGTAGACAGGGCTCTGGAAACACCATATATTTT. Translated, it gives CAWRWAGRQGSGNTIYF.

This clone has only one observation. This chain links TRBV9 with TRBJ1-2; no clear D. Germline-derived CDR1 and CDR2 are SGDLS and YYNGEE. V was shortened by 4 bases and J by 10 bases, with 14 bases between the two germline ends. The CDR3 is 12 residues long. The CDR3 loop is CASSPPLPDYTF. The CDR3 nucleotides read TGTGCCAGCAGCCCCCCCCTCCCAGACTACACCTTC. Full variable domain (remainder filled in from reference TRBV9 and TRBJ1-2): DSGVTQTPKHLITATGQRVTLRCSPRSGDLSVYWYQQSLDQGLQFLIQYYNGEERAKGNILERFSAQQFPDLHSELNLSSLELGDSALYFCASSPPLPDYTFGSGTRLTVV.

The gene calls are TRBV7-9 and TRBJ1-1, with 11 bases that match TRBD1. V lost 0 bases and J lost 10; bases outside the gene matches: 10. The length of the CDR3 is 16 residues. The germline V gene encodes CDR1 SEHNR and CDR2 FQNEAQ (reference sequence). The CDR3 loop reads CASSLAEGQGGRVAFF. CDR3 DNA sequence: TGTGCCAGCAGCTTAGCGGAGGGACAGGGGGGAAGGGTAGCTTTCTTT.